This T cell receptor beta chain was captured in a study of human T cells and chemical hapten exposure. Study at large: Affected patients, primarily female, had alopecia areata, totalis or universalis. Study outcomes and limitations: Controls had significantly fewer large CDR3 similarity clusters than were formed by expanded TCRs.

As to time point: patch test 1, 2 weeks after DPC sensitization. Indicated treatment: therapeutic diphenylcyclopropenone sensitization with weekly scalp DPC. V lost 3 bases, J lost 9 bases, and 10 bases lay in between. CDR1 and CDR2 (germline): SGDLS, YYNGEE. This CDR3 region has 12 residues. TCRdb recomputed calls from the RACE reads with MiXCR, one row per CDR3 protein. Of about 380,000 distinct CDR3 sequences in the sample, about 4.4% were seen once. In this sample, this clonotype turned up a few times. The antigen remains unidentified. The receptor's source is a woman aged 45-65 years with alopecia areata. Some clones in this sample may be carry-over from other donors' samples. The input for sequencing was whole blood, taken in connection with sensitization to the hapten diphenylcyclopropenone (DPC). The chain has TRBV9 and TRBJ2-1, with D maybe TRBD2 (6 bases). The CDR3 nucleotides are TGTGCCAGCAGCGCCGGGAGCCGTGAGCAGTTCTTC. Its translation is CASSAGSREQFF.